Following are 28 T cell receptor beta chains from one sample sequenced in a study of T-cell reconstitution after alpha-beta-depleted transplantation in children. It was with unique molecular identifiers that the TCRbeta library was prepared. TCRdb re-analysed the PCR reads in MiXCR, keeping a single row per CDR3 protein. The table records almost 500,000 distinct CDR3 sequences, over 9.5% of them present only once. Sequences were derived from PBMCs, sampled before TCRalphabeta/CD19-depleted stem cell transplant. These receptors all stem from a child aged 2 to 10 with inherited bone marrow failure, due to receive a stem cell transplant.

This clonotype has a count of ten or more. The chain recombines TRBV12-3 or TRBV12-4 with TRBJ2-6, with TRBD2 matching 12 bases. V gave up 5 bases and J gave up 4 bases; unmatched junction bases: 15. There are 20 residues in the CDR3. CDR3 in DNA: TGTGCCAGCAGTGAACCCCGGCTAGCGGGAGGGCCAAGGGGGGCCAACGTCCTGACTTTC. This codes for CASSEPRLAGGPRGANVLTF.

Many counts were recorded for this clonotype. J is TRBJ2-1 and V is TRBV11-2; 13 nucleotides agree with TRBD2. Trimming took 0 bases from V and 7 from J; bases not matched to a gene: 9. There are 18 residues in the CDR3. Germline CDR1 reads SGHAT; CDR2 reads FQNNGV. CDR3 DNA: TGTGCCAGCAGCTTAGACACTAGCGGGAGGGCCTTAGTTAATGAGCAGTTCTTC. Translated, it gives CASSLDTSGRALVNEQFF.

This clonotype has just a few counts. The V gene is TRBV21-1, the J gene TRBJ2-2; the table's D call TRBD1 went unverified against the DNA. TRBV21-1 is classified as a pseudogene. The CDR3 has 16 residues. The CDR3 DNA reads as TGTGCCAGCAGCGCCCGACAGGGGGCGCATACCGGGGAGCTGTTTTTT. As protein: CASSARQGAHTGELFF.

J is TRBJ2-7 and V is TRBV5-4, with D maybe TRBD1 (6 bases). The V and J ends lost 3 bases and 6 bases respectively, with 10 bases between them. CDR1 SGHNT and CDR2 YYREEE come from the germline V gene (reference sequence). The CDR3 has 12 amino acids. In DNA, the CDR3 is TGTGCCAGCAGCTCCACAGGGTTCGAGCAGTACTTC. This encodes CASSSTGFEQYF. Full variable domain (outside the CDR3, taken from reference TRBV5-4 and TRBJ2-7): ETGVTQSPTHLIKTRGQQVTLRCSSQSGHNTVSWYQQALGQGPQFIFQYYREEENGRGNFPPRFSGLQFPNYSSELNVNALELDDSALYLCASSSTGFEQYFGPGTRLTVT.

This clonotype was picked up many times. The chain uses TRBV29-1 and TRBJ2-1; 10 nucleotides agree with TRBD2. Trimming at V came to 0 bases and at J to 10 bases, leaving 12 bases not matched to a gene. Germline V gene lookup returns CDR1 SQVTM and CDR2 ANQGSEA. The CDR3 runs to 16 residues. Written as DNA, the CDR3 is TGCAGCGTTGAAGACCCTCGACTAGCGGGCGCAAGAGAGCAGTTCTTC. This codes for CSVEDPRLAGAREQFF.

This clonotype was observed a handful of times. This chain uses TRBV20-1 with TRBJ2-1, with unresolved D. The CDR3 is 14 amino acids. CDR1 is DFQATT, CDR2 SNEGSKA, per germline (reference sequence). Trimming left V 0 bases short and J 8 bases short, with 14 bases between. CDR3 residues: CSARDPSGVDEQFF. The CDR3 DNA reads TGCAGTGCTAGAGATCCCTCTGGGGTTGATGAGCAGTTCTTC.

There are many counts of this clonotype. The CDR3 coding sequence is TGTGCCAGCAGTTTAAATTTAGATACGCAGTATTTT. Its translation: CASSLNLDTQYF. This chain connects TRBV28 to TRBJ2-3; D remains unclear. Trimming took off 2 bases at V and 5 bases at J, with 5 bases between the two ends. CDR3 length: 12 amino acids. Germline V gives CDR1 MDHEN, CDR2 SYDVKM.

A remark on this clonotype: A much bigger clone sits one base away, suggesting this may be a read error. CDR3 sequence: CSARDGTWSLTYNDQFF. The CDR3 nucleotides are TGCAGTGCTAGAGACGGGACCTGGAGTTTAACCTACAATGATCAGTTCTTC. The V call is TRBV20-1, the J call TRBJ2-1; D might be TRBD1 or TRBD2, each matching 5 bases. Germline V gene sequence: CDR1 DFQATT, CDR2 SNEGSKA (reference sequence). CDR3 size: 17 residues.

This clonotype appeared many times. The CDR3 bases are TGTGCCAGCAGTTTCCAGCGGGAGGATTACAATGAGCAGTTCTTC. Its translation is CASSFQREDYNEQFF. The chain carries TRBV12-3 or TRBV12-4 and TRBJ2-1; 9 bases fit TRBD2. There are 15 residues in the CDR3. The V segment lost 3 bases and the J segment 4 bases; nucleotides outside the gene matches: 4.

For this clonotype: Given a much more abundant clone one base away, this may be a read error. The V and J genes are TRBV10-3 and TRBJ2-5; 10 nucleotides line up with TRBD1. The J segment lost 5 bases and the V segment lost 0 bases, leaving 9 bases of the junction unmatched. This CDR3 spans 17 amino acids. Germline V gene lookup returns CDR1 ENHRY and CDR2 SYGVKD. CDR3 loop: CAISESTGQGVWETQYF. CDR3 DNA: TGTGCCATCAGTGAGTCGACCGGACAGGGGGTGTGGGAGACCCAGTACTTC.

This clonotype was picked up many times. The V call is TRBV20-1, the J call TRBJ2-5, with 7 bases that match TRBD2. The V gene end was trimmed by 0 bases and the J gene end by 5 bases; junction bases not matched to a gene: 9. The CDR3 has 15 residues. The V gene's germline CDR1 is DFQATT and CDR2 SNEGSKA (reference sequence). CDR3: CSARDPGLHRETQYF. The CDR3 DNA is TGCAGTGCTAGAGACCCGGGACTACACAGGGAGACCCAGTACTTC.

This clonotype was seen only once. A read error may be the cause here, since a much bigger clone is one base away. The V gene is TRBV10-3, the J gene TRBJ1-1; TRBD1 agrees at 12 bases. Germline V gene lookup returns CDR1 ENHRY and CDR2 SYGVKD. The CDR3 runs to 16 residues. The CDR3 sequence is CAIGGQGAGTNTDAFF. CDR3 DNA sequence: TGTGCCATCGGGGGACAGGGGGCGGGAACGAACACTGACGCTTTCTTT.

Only a few counts were recorded for this clonotype. The V gene is TRBV7-2, the J gene TRBJ2-7, with unresolved D. The V gene's germline CDR1 is SGHTA and CDR2 FQGNSA. This CDR3 is 16 amino acids long. V lost 1 base, J lost 0 bases, and 13 bases lay in between. The CDR3 region has the DNA TGTGCCAGCAGCTTAGAACCGTTACTAAGCTCCTACGAGCAGTACTTC. Protein sequence: CASSLEPLLSSYEQYF.

The V call is TRBV7-9, the J call TRBJ2-3, with TRBD1 matching 10 bases. Losses at the gene ends were 5 bases for V and 3 bases for J; bases not matched to a gene: 5. This CDR3 contains 15 residues. In germline, CDR1 is SEHNR, CDR2 FQNEAQ (reference sequence). Here the CDR3 DNA reads TGTGCCAGCAGCCACGGGACAGGGGCTACAGATACGCAGTATTTT. Translated: CASSHGTGATDTQYF.

At least ten counts were recorded for this clonotype. This chain links TRBV24-1 with TRBJ2-5; 9 bases align to TRBD1. Germline CDR1 reads KGHDR; CDR2 reads SFDVKD. V was pared by 5 bases and J by 5 bases, with 11 bases of the junction left unmatched. This CDR3 contains 16 residues. Here the CDR3 reads CATSGGQGSVGETQYF. The CDR3 DNA reads as TGTGCCACCAGTGGAGGACAGGGGTCCGTCGGGGAGACCCAGTACTTC.

This clonotype has just a few counts. This chain connects TRBV15 to TRBJ2-2; tentatively, D is TRBD2 (6 bases). V shed 3 bases and J shed 6 bases, with 14 bases lying between them. The CDR3 has 15 residues. Germline assignment: CDR1 LNHNV and CDR2 YYDKDF (reference sequence). CDR3 in DNA: TGTGCCACCAGCAGGGGGGGAGAAGGCGCCGGGGAGCTGTTTTTT. Residues: CATSRGGEGAGELFF.

This clonotype has at least ten counts. The chain joins TRBV5-1 to TRBJ2-3, with a possible D match to TRBD1 (6 bases). V was shortened by 0 bases and J by 1 base, with 6 bases between the two germline ends. CDR1 and CDR2 from the germline V gene are SGHRS and YFSETQ. This CDR3 spans 14 amino acids. The CDR3 DNA sequence: TGCGCCAGCAGCTTGGGGACAGGCACAGATACGCAGTATTTT. Translating it yields CASSLGTGTDTQYF.

This chain links TRBV12-3 or TRBV12-4 with TRBJ2-1; no clear D. The CDR3 sequence is 14 residues long. V dropped 5 bases and J dropped 3 bases, with 11 bases sitting between them. The DNA for the CDR3 is TGTGCCAGCAGTCCCGGCCTCTTCTACAATGAGCAGTTCTTC. It codes for CASSPGLFYNEQFF.

This clonotype was seen repeatedly, ten times or more. The chain is built from TRBV27 and TRBJ2-5; unclear D gene. CDR3 size: 13 residues. Germline CDR1 is MNHEY and CDR2 is SMNVEV (reference sequence). Trimming cost V 6 bases and J 5 bases, with 13 bases left between them. The CDR3 DNA is TGTGCCAGCAGCCCCAAGCACGTGGAGACCCAGTACTTC. Translated, it gives CASSPKHVETQYF.

This clonotype occurred many times. The chain combines TRBV5-1 with TRBJ2-1; TRBD2 matches 9 bases. V was clipped by 3 bases and J by 7 bases; unmatched bases: 8. The CDR3 extends over 15 amino acids. Per germline, CDR1 SGHRS and CDR2 YFSETQ. The CDR3 DNA sequence: TGCGCCAGCAGCTGGAGTAGCGGGAGTGAGAATGAGCAGTTCTTC. Protein sequence: CASSWSSGSENEQFF.

The chain has TRBV3-1 and TRBJ2-1; maybe TRBD1 (5 bases). The CDR3 covers 16 residues. Germline CDR1 is LGHDT and CDR2 is YNNKEL (reference sequence). The V gene lost 4 bases and the J gene lost 4 bases, with 17 bases spanning the gap. The CDR3 DNA reads as TGTGCCAGCAGCCGCACCGTCTTGGGGCCTTACAATGAGCAGTTCTTC. Translating it yields CASSRTVLGPYNEQFF.

This clonotype was seen more than once but under ten times. The chain carries TRBV23-1 and TRBJ2-1; D is ambiguous. TRBV23-1 is an ORF; its function is uncertain. V was cut by 4 bases and J by 5 bases, with 9 bases left in between. This CDR3 region has 13 residues. CDR3 region: CASSRAAHNEQFF. The DNA for the CDR3 is TGCGCCAGCAGTCGGGCTGCACACAATGAGCAGTTCTTC.

This clonotype was seen once. As the CDR3 is not closed by the conserved phenylalanine or tryptophan, this likely results from a read error. The chain uses TRBV20-1 and TRBJ1-5; 7 bases fit TRBD1. The CDR3 is made up of 16 amino acids. Germline V gives CDR1 DFQATT, CDR2 SNEGSKA (reference sequence). The CDR3 DNA reads TGCTGTGCTAGAGATCGGGGCAGGGGGGCCAATCAGCCCCAGCATTCT. Its protein product is CCARDRGRGANQPQHS.

This clonotype was observed at least ten times. The V call is TRBV20-1, the J call TRBJ2-3, with 11 bases identical to TRBD2. Germline V gives CDR1 DFQATT, CDR2 SNEGSKA (reference sequence). The CDR3 loop spans 15 amino acids. V lost 6 bases to trimming and J lost 8 bases; unmatched junction nucleotides: 13. This CDR3 is CSAGLGTSGSGTQYF. The CDR3 DNA is TGCAGTGCCGGGTTGGGTACTAGCGGGAGTGGTACGCAGTATTTT.

This clonotype was recorded many times. V gene TRBV7-9 combines with J gene TRBJ2-6, with D unresolved. Germline V lookup: CDR1 SEHNR, CDR2 FQNEAQ (reference sequence). Trimming took 4 bases from V and 4 from J, leaving 11 bases between them. The CDR3 totals 15 residues. This chain's CDR3 is CASSSVIAGANVLTF. The DNA for the CDR3 is TGTGCCAGCAGCTCTGTTATAGCCGGGGCCAACGTCCTGACTTTC.

This clonotype appeared many times. This sequence joins TRBV24-1 and TRBJ2-5; either TRBD1 or TRBD2 may fit D (5 bases each). CDR3 length equals 15 residues. With 2 bases removed from V and 5 bases from J, the gap between germline ends came to 14 bases. Germline V CDR1 and CDR2: KGHDR, SFDVKD. CDR3 in DNA: TGTGCCACCAGTGATTGGGACGTCAGCCGGGAGACCCAGTACTTC. Translation: CATSDWDVSRETQYF.

This clonotype was observed at least ten times. This rearrangement joins TRBV4-3 to TRBJ2-2, with TRBD1 as a possible D gene (5 bases). V was trimmed by 0 bases and J by 7 bases, leaving 6 bases between them. This CDR3 is built from 13 residues. Germline V lookup: CDR1 LGHNA, CDR2 YSLEER. The CDR3 sequence is CASSQDRDGELFF. CDR3 in DNA: TGCGCCAGCAGCCAAGACAGGGACGGGGAGCTGTTTTTT.

This clonotype was observed at least ten times. The chain is built from TRBV6-7 and TRBJ2-1, with D possibly matching TRBD1 (5 bases). TRBV6-7 is classed as an ORF, of uncertain function. The CDR3 extends over 14 amino acids. The V end lost 7 bases, the J end lost 3 bases, and 13 bases lay between the germline ends. Here the CDR3 reads CASNSTALYNEQFF. The CDR3 region has the DNA TGTGCCAGCAATTCGACAGCGCTCTACAATGAGCAGTTCTTC.